One and the same sample provided the 13 T cell receptor beta chains below, sequenced in a study of response to subunit inactivated influenza vaccine. TCRdb re-derived calls from the RT-PCR reads in MiXCR, one entry per CDR3 protein. The sample includes 800,000 or so distinct CDR3 sequences, over 20% seen only once; the top ten take 9.5% to 13%. The sequences come from PBMCs from blood, collected more than 4 days after vaccination. The receptors stem from a man aged 50 to 60 who received an inactivated influenza vaccine.

The rearrangement links TRBV19 to TRBJ1-5; D gene ambiguous. Trimming stripped 3 bases from V and 0 bases from J, with 9 bases between. There are 15 residues in the CDR3. The germline V gene encodes CDR1 LNHDA and CDR2 SQIVND (reference sequence). The CDR3 protein is CASSIFRISNQPQHF. Here the CDR3 DNA reads TGTGCCAGTAGTATCTTCCGAATTAGCAATCAGCCCCAGCATTTT.

The chain recombines TRBV27 with TRBJ1-1, with a weak D call TRBD1 (5 bases). The CDR3 sequence is 16 residues long. Looked up from germline, CDR1 is MNHEY and CDR2 is SMNVEV (reference sequence). Between the trimmed V and J ends, which lost 0 bases and 2 bases, there was a span of 13 bases. Here the CDR3 reads CASSLSTGRLNTEAFF. The CDR3 DNA sequence: TGTGCCAGCAGTTTATCTACGGGACGCTTAAACACTGAAGCTTTCTTT.

V is TRBV6-2 or TRBV6-3 and J is TRBJ1-2; D is possibly TRBD1 (5 bases). V was pared by 4 bases and J by 6 bases, with 18 bases between. Germline assignment: CDR1 MNHEY and CDR2 SVGEGT. CDR3 size: 15 residues. The CDR3 is CASSSVLREGHGYTF. The CDR3 DNA sequence: TGTGCCAGCAGTTCCGTCCTCAGGGAAGGGCATGGCTACACCTTC.

This clonotype was detected only a few times. The chain joins TRBV10-3 to TRBJ2-5; tentatively, D is TRBD2 (7 bases). V shed 4 bases and J shed 1 base, with 31 bases lying between them. CDR3 size: 21 residues. Germline V gives CDR1 ENHRY, CDR2 SYGVKD. In nucleotides, the CDR3 is TGTGCCATCAGTGGCGGGGGTCGACGCGCGGGGGCCCAACAAAGCCAAGAGACCCAGTACTTC. This translates into CAISGGGRRAGAQQSQETQYF.

The genes are TRBV24-1 and TRBJ2-2; 8 nucleotides agree with TRBD1. This CDR3 contains 14 residues. V dropped 5 bases and J dropped 3; count of bases not matched to a gene: 1. Germline CDR1 and CDR2: KGHDR and SFDVKD. The CDR3 protein is CATSVTGDTGELFF. Written as DNA, the CDR3 is TGTGCCACCAGTGTGACAGGGGACACCGGGGAGCTGTTTTTT.

This clonotype was picked up one time. This chain links TRBV6-1 with TRBJ2-1, with D possibly TRBD2 on 5 matching bases. With 6 bases removed from V and 8 bases from J, the gap between germline ends came to 20 bases. The germline V gene has CDR1 MNHNS and CDR2 SASEGT. This CDR3 comprises 15 residues. The CDR3 here is CASSVQSSGKDEQFF. CDR3 sequence (DNA): TGTGCCAGCAGCGTACAATCATCGGGGAAGGATGAGCAGTTCTTC.

A few counts support this clonotype. This sequence joins TRBV5-1 and TRBJ2-2; D possibly matches TRBD1 or TRBD2 (5 bases each). V was shortened by 3 bases and J by 0 bases, with 12 bases between the two germline ends. Germline CDR1 SGHRS, CDR2 YFSETQ. The CDR3 runs 16 residues. The CDR3 spells CASSWGTVANTGELFF. The CDR3 DNA sequence: TGCGCCAGCAGCTGGGGGACCGTCGCGAACACCGGGGAGCTGTTTTTT. Full variable domain (remainder filled in from reference TRBV5-1 and TRBJ2-2): KAGVTQTPRYLIKTRGQQVTLSCSPISGHRSVSWYQQTPGQGLQFLFEYFSETQRNKGNFPGRFSGRQFSNSRSEMNVSTLELGDSALYLCASSWGTVANTGELFFGEGSRLTVL.

V and J are TRBV6-5 and TRBJ2-7; D ambiguous. Per the germline V gene, CDR1 is MNHEY and CDR2 is SVGAGI. CDR3 length: 12 residues. Trimming took 2 bases from V and 11 from J, leaving 13 bases between them. The CDR3 here is CASSYPVHSEYF. The CDR3 nucleotides read TGTGCCAGCAGTTACCCTGTTCATTCCGAGTACTTC.

This clonotype was picked up a small number of times. The chain uses TRBV24-1 and TRBJ2-1; tentatively, D is TRBD2 (5 bases). Germline CDR1 and CDR2: KGHDR and SFDVKD. V lost 3 bases to trimming and J lost 0 bases, with 11 bases between them. The length of the CDR3 is 16 residues. CDR3 protein: CATSDAGPSSYNEQFF. CDR3 nucleotide sequence: TGTGCCACCAGTGATGCGGGTCCCAGCTCCTACAATGAGCAGTTCTTC.

This clonotype was detected only a few times. The CDR3 bases are TGTGCCAGCAGTTGGCGCTCACATCAAAACAATGAGCAGTTCTTC. Its translation: CASSWRSHQNNEQFF. The chain links TRBV12-3 or TRBV12-4 to TRBJ2-1; D not resolved. The CDR3 length is 15 residues. The V and J ends lost 4 bases and 5 bases respectively, with 15 bases between them.

This clonotype was picked up a small number of times. The chain is built from TRBV20-1 and TRBJ2-1; no firm D call. V was trimmed by 6 bases and J by 0 bases, leaving 6 bases between them. Germline V gene data show CDR1 as DFQATT and CDR2 as SNEGSKA (reference sequence). This CDR3 has 12 amino acids. DNA for the CDR3: TGCAGTGCAATCCCCTCCTACAATGAGCAGTTCTTC. Amino acid sequence: CSAIPSYNEQFF.

The chain has TRBV5-8 and TRBJ2-7, with 10 positions matching TRBD1. Germline trimming cut 1 base from V and 3 bases from J; bases unmatched to any gene: 7. The CDR3 is 16 residues long. Germline V gene data show CDR1 as SGHTS and CDR2 as YDEGEE. The CDR3 reads CASSLNPGQGGYEQYF. For the CDR3, the DNA is TGTGCCAGCAGCTTGAACCCTGGACAGGGGGGCTACGAGCAGTACTTC. Combining the CDR3 with reference TRBV5-8 and TRBJ2-7 gives the whole variable domain EAGVTQSPTHLIKTRGQQATLRCSPISGHTSVYWYQQALGLGLQFLLWYDEGEERNRGNFPPRFSGRQFPNYSSELNVNALELEDSALYLCASSLNPGQGGYEQYFGPGTRLTVT.

V is TRBV20-1 and J is TRBJ1-1, with unresolved D. Trimming stripped 5 bases from V and 0 bases from J, with 1 base between. The CDR3 length is 10 residues. Germline V lookup: CDR1 DFQATT, CDR2 SNEGSKA (reference sequence). CDR3 DNA sequence: TGCAGTGCTTTGAACACTGAAGCTTTCTTT. Its translation: CSALNTEAFF.